Listed here are 28 T cell receptor beta chains from one sample, sequenced in a study of blood T cell repertoires in COVID-19 (dated by TCRdb to 2020 to 2021). Receptor amplification or capture employed the immunoSEQ multiplex PCR assay. TCRdb took this table from immuneACCESS and kept in-frame rearrangements with V and J called. Such tables lack part of the clones; where checked against another copy, unresolved V genes explain under half of the gap, and the rest is unexplained. The sample table shows under 500,000 clones, and around nine tenths are seen once. The ten largest clones take up approximately 4.5% of the sample. Sequenced input: peripheral blood. These receptors all come from a woman in her twenties or thirties with acute or convalescent COVID-19.

This chain links TRBV2 with TRBJ2-1; TRBD2 is a possible D gene (5 bases). Trimming removed 6 bases at V and 5 bases at J, with 14 bases between. Germline loops: CDR1 SNHLY, CDR2 FYNNEI. The CDR3 length is 14 residues. CDR3 DNA: TGTGCCAGCAGCTTGGCGGGCCGAAACAATGAGCAGTTCTTC. The encoded protein is CASSLAGRNNEQFF.

The CDR3 spells CASSQTVSYEQYF. The CDR3 nucleotides read TGTGCCAGCAGCCAGACAGTTTCTTACGAGCAGTACTTC. The genes are TRBV7-2 and TRBJ2-7, with D perhaps TRBD1 (5 bases). This CDR3 spans 13 amino acids. V was cut by 5 bases and J by 4 bases, with 12 bases left in between. Per germline, CDR1 SGHTA and CDR2 FQGNSA.

This chain links TRBV11-2 with TRBJ2-5, with 10 bases aligning to TRBD1. This CDR3 contains 15 residues. The J segment lost 5 bases and the V segment lost 7 bases, leaving 10 bases of the junction unmatched. Germline assignment: CDR1 SGHAT and CDR2 FQNNGV. The CDR3 region has the DNA TGTGCCAGCAACAACCCGACAGGGGGCGACGAGACCCAGTACTTC. Translation: CASNNPTGGDETQYF.

The rearrangement uses TRBV30 and TRBJ2-1; TRBD2 might be the D (5 bases). The CDR3 has 12 amino acids. The V gene lost 2 bases and the J gene lost 14 bases, with 16 bases spanning the gap. CDR1 GTSNPN and CDR2 SVGIG come from the germline V gene (reference sequence). In nucleotides, the CDR3 is TGTGCCTGGAGTCCCGGGATTCCCTTTAAGTTCTTC. Its protein is CAWSPGIPFKFF.

The gene calls are TRBV28 and TRBJ1-1, with 8 bases aligning to TRBD1. Per the germline V gene, CDR1 is MDHEN and CDR2 is SYDVKM. This CDR3 region has 14 residues. Germline trimming cut 3 bases from V and 6 bases from J; bases unmatched to any gene: 6. The CDR3 spells CASSLGQAVSEAFF. In DNA, the CDR3 is TGTGCCAGCAGTTTGGGACAGGCAGTGTCTGAAGCTTTCTTT.

The genes are TRBV7-3 and TRBJ2-1, with D hard to call. This CDR3 region has 13 residues. Trimming took 2 bases from V and 7 from J, leaving 9 bases between them. Germline CDR1 is SGHTA and CDR2 is FQGTGA. CDR3 protein: CASSLAELNEQFF. In nucleotides, the CDR3 is TGTGCCAGCAGCTTAGCCGAGCTGAATGAGCAGTTCTTC.

The rearrangement joins TRBV24-1 to TRBJ1-2; D unclear. With 12 bases removed from V and 8 bases from J, the gap between germline ends came to 21 bases. The CDR3 consists of 13 residues. In germline, CDR1 is KGHDR, CDR2 SFDVKD. For the CDR3, the DNA is TGTGCCGCCGGCGAAAGCGGACCAGGAGGCTACACCTTC. It codes for CAAGESGPGGYTF.

The rearrangement links TRBV19 to TRBJ2-7, with 7 bases lining up with TRBD2. This CDR3 has 15 amino acids. Per germline, CDR1 LNHDA and CDR2 SQIVND (reference sequence). V shed 4 bases, J shed 3 bases, and the junction held 9 bases outside the gene matches. The CDR3 nucleotides read TGTGCCAGTAGTACGGGCTCGGGGGGAGTCTACGAGCAGTACTTC. Protein sequence: CASSTGSGGVYEQYF. The whole variable domain, filled in from reference TRBV19 and TRBJ2-7, reads DGGITQSPKYLFRKEGQNVTLSCEQNLNHDAMYWYRQDPGQGLRLIYYSQIVNDFQKGDIAEGYSVSREKKESFPLTVTSAQKNPTAFYLCASSTGSGGVYEQYFGPGTRLTVT.

The rearrangement links TRBV28 to TRBJ1-4, with TRBD1 matching 7 bases. Germline values: CDR1 MDHEN, CDR2 SYDVKM. The V segment lost 5 bases and the J segment 8 bases; nucleotides outside the gene matches: 14. The CDR3 contains 16 residues. In nucleotides, the CDR3 is TGTGCCAGCAGTAGCCCCGACAGGGCGAGTCGGGAAAAACTGTTTTTT. This encodes CASSSPDRASREKLFF.

The rearrangement joins TRBV7-9 to TRBJ1-2, with a tentative D call TRBD1 (5 bases). Germline CDR1 is SEHNR and CDR2 is FQNEAQ (reference sequence). Trimming took off 10 bases at V and 6 bases at J, with 24 bases between the two ends. CDR3 length equals 15 residues. Here the CDR3 reads CAIHGPPDNSDGYTF. Here the CDR3 DNA reads TGTGCCATCCACGGGCCCCCGGACAATTCCGATGGCTACACCTTC.

The chain recombines TRBV9 with TRBJ2-1; TRBD2 aligns across 7 bases. CDR1 and CDR2 from the germline V gene are SGDLS and YYNGEE. The CDR3 runs 13 residues. The J segment lost 10 bases and the V segment lost 3 bases, leaving 7 bases of the junction unmatched. This CDR3 is CASSDSGVREQFF. CDR3 DNA: TGTGCCAGCAGCGACAGCGGGGTGAGAGAGCAGTTCTTC.

The chain combines TRBV12-3 or TRBV12-4 with TRBJ1-1, with TRBD1 matching over 10 bases. V shed 6 bases and J 8 bases; nucleotides not matched to a gene: 6. This CDR3 comprises 13 residues. The CDR3 DNA sequence: TGTGCCAGCAGCCAGGGACAGGGGAGAGAAGCTTTCTTT. It translates to CASSQGQGREAFF.

This sequence joins TRBV11-2 and TRBJ2-5; TRBD2 matches at 14 bases. CDR1 SGHAT and CDR2 FQNNGV come from the germline V gene. This CDR3 is built from 16 residues. After removal of 4 bases from V and 0 bases from J, the junction contained 1 base not matched to a gene. CDR3 DNA: TGTGCCAGCAGCTCGGGACTAGCGGGGGACCAAGAGACCCAGTACTTC. Amino acid sequence: CASSSGLAGDQETQYF.

This chain links TRBV6-5 with TRBJ1-2; D ambiguous. Trimming shortened V by 5 bases and J by 0 bases, and 10 bases separated the two germline ends. CDR3 length equals 14 residues. In germline, CDR1 is MNHEY, CDR2 SVGAGI. The chain's CDR3 is CASSMARSNYGYTF. The CDR3 DNA is TGTGCCAGCAGTATGGCCAGATCTAACTATGGCTACACCTTC.

This clone was counted only a few times. The rearrangement uses TRBV29-1 and TRBJ2-2, with D perhaps TRBD1 (5 bases). CDR1 and CDR2 (germline): SQVTM, ANQGSEA. The CDR3 is 12 amino acids. V shed 7 bases and J shed 5 bases, with 11 bases lying between them. Here the CDR3 DNA reads TGCAGCGGCAGGAAGGGGACCGGGGAGCTGTTTTTT. Encoded protein: CSGRKGTGELFF.

The V call is TRBV11-2, the J call TRBJ2-7; tentative D call: TRBD2 (5 bases). This CDR3 has 17 residues. The V end lost 1 base, the J end lost 4 bases, and 20 bases lay between the germline ends. Germline V lookup: CDR1 SGHAT, CDR2 FQNNGV. CDR3 DNA sequence: TGTGCCAGCAGCTTAGTGAAGGTTTTCGGGGTAGGTTACGAGCAGTACTTC. Its protein product is CASSLVKVFGVGYEQYF.

With regard to this clone: This same CDR3 is encoded by further DNA sequences in the sample. The chain has TRBV9 and TRBJ2-7, with a possible D match to TRBD2 (5 bases). The germline gives CDR1 SGDLS, CDR2 YYNGEE. V was trimmed by 5 bases and J by 0 bases, leaving 12 bases between them. The CDR3 runs 14 residues. CDR3: CASSATGSSYEQYF. In nucleotides, the CDR3 is TGTGCCAGCAGTGCTACGGGGAGCTCCTACGAGCAGTACTTC.

The chain links TRBV5-1 to TRBJ2-5, with D tentatively TRBD2 (6 bases). Trimming pared 0 bases from V and 4 bases from J, leaving 16 bases between. Germline V lookup: CDR1 SGHRS, CDR2 YFSETQ. This CDR3 has 16 residues. CDR3 bases: TGCGCCAGCAGCTTGGCCCGGGGGAAGGTTGGAGAGACCCAGTACTTC. Its translation: CASSLARGKVGETQYF.

V and J are TRBV4-2 and TRBJ2-7; weak D call: TRBD1 (5 bases). This CDR3 comprises 17 residues. Germline V gene sequence: CDR1 LGHNA, CDR2 YNFKEQ. Trimming shortened V by 3 bases and J by 2 bases, and 20 bases separated the two germline ends. The DNA of the CDR3 is TGTGCCAGCAGCCACCTTTCACAGGAGAGCCATCCCTACGAGCAGTACTTC. This gives the protein CASSHLSQESHPYEQYF.

As to this clone: Within the sample, other DNA sequences also encode this same CDR3. The chain carries TRBV5-1 and TRBJ1-1; D is possibly TRBD1 (6 bases). Trimming pared 3 bases from V and 2 bases from J, leaving 11 bases between. The CDR3 totals 14 residues. Per germline, CDR1 SGHRS and CDR2 YFSETQ. CDR3 nucleotides: TGCGCCAGCAGCTCCTCGACAGGTAACACTGAAGCTTTCTTT. Its translation is CASSSSTGNTEAFF.

The V and J genes are TRBV5-4 and TRBJ1-1; D is perhaps TRBD1 (5 bases). Germline CDR1 is SGHNT and CDR2 is YYREEE (reference sequence). The CDR3 has 16 residues. Trimming removed 2 bases from V and 1 base from J, with 15 bases in between. CDR3 loop: CASSFGGYGENTEAFF. CDR3 nucleotides: TGTGCCAGCAGCTTTGGGGGGTATGGAGAGAACACTGAAGCTTTCTTT.

The chain couples TRBV4-2 to TRBJ2-7; 9 bases line up with TRBD2. Germline CDR1 LGHNA, CDR2 YNFKEQ. V trimming: 1 base; J trimming: 3 bases; junction bases outside the gene matches: 4. This CDR3 has 15 amino acids. The CDR3 protein is CASSQGIAGDYEQYF. The CDR3 coding sequence is TGTGCCAGCAGCCAAGGGATAGCGGGGGACTACGAGCAGTACTTC.

V and J are TRBV4-1 and TRBJ2-2, with TRBD1 identical over 8 bases. Per germline, CDR1 MGHRA and CDR2 YSYEKL. V gave up 0 bases and J gave up 3 bases; unmatched junction bases: 3. The CDR3 length is 16 residues. This chain's CDR3 is CASSQDDRGDTGELFF. CDR3 coding DNA: TGCGCCAGCAGCCAAGATGACAGGGGTGACACCGGGGAGCTGTTTTTT.

This clone showed up just once. V and J are TRBV30 and TRBJ1-4; D may be TRBD1 (6 bases). CDR1 and CDR2 from the germline V gene are GTSNPN and SVGIG (reference sequence). V lost 1 base and J lost 11, with 26 bases in between. The CDR3 is made up of 17 amino acids. CDR3 DNA: TGTGCCTGGAGTGGGACAGTTTCCGGGGCTCAACTTCCGAAACTGTTTTTT. Encoded protein: CAWSGTVSGAQLPKLFF.

J is TRBJ2-3 and V is TRBV6-1; 14 bases map to TRBD2. This CDR3 has 16 amino acids. J lost 4 bases, V lost 4 bases, and 4 bases had no gene match. The germline CDR1 and CDR2 sequences are MNHNS and SASEGT. The CDR3 DNA reads as TGTGCCAGCAGTGGACTGACTAGCGGGGGGGCAGATACGCAGTATTTT. Translation gives CASSGLTSGGADTQYF.

This rearrangement joins TRBV28 to TRBJ1-2; 10 bases map to TRBD1. CDR1 and CDR2 from the germline V gene are MDHEN and SYDVKM. After removal of 5 bases from V and 8 bases from J, the junction contained 11 bases not matched to a gene. The CDR3 runs 15 residues. The CDR3 DNA reads TGTGCCAGCAGTCCACAGGGACAGGGGCGAAGGGGCTACACCTTC. Translating gives CASSPQGQGRRGYTF.

The rearrangement uses TRBV3-1 (or the pseudogene TRBV3-2) and TRBJ1-1, with 7 bases matching TRBD1. CDR1 and CDR2 (germline): LGHDT, YNNKEL (reference sequence). This CDR3 is 12 amino acids long. With V trimmed by 8 bases and J by 3 bases, 3 bases remained unmatched. The CDR3 here is CASGTAYTEAFF. The CDR3 coding sequence is TGTGCCAGCGGGACAGCCTACACTGAAGCTTTCTTT.

This chain joins TRBV7-2 and TRBJ2-7, with 9 bases lining up with TRBD1. Germline values: CDR1 SGHTA, CDR2 FQGNSA. After removal of 3 bases from V and 1 base from J, the junction contained 4 bases not matched to a gene. The CDR3 contains 15 residues. CDR3 sequence: CASSLGQGRSYEQYF. The CDR3 region has the DNA TGTGCCAGCAGCTTGGGACAGGGTAGGTCCTACGAGCAGTACTTC. Filled out from reference TRBV7-2 and TRBJ2-7, the complete variable domain reads GAGVSQSPSNKVTEKGKDVELRCDPISGHTALYWYRQSLGQGLEFLIYFQGNSAPDKSGLPSDRFSAERTGGSVSTLTIQRTQQEDSAVYLCASSLGQGRSYEQYFGPGTRLTVT.